The TCR beta chain under discussion was sequenced for a study of immune heterogeneity within non-small cell lung tumors. TCR beta CDR3 amplification used multiplex PCR with 32 V and 13 J primers. Using its own MiXCR run on the multiplex PCR reads, TCRdb lists one record per CDR3 protein. The sample has more than 10,000 distinct CDR3 sequences; roughly a fifth are singletons. Concerning this clonotype itself: Its antigen is unknown. This sequence may be a read error, since a much larger clone differs from it by one base.

With 600 ng used per sample, the template was genomic DNA from bulk tumor. Doctors removed several biopsies from each primary tumor during surgery, keeping them far apart. Enrolled individuals presented with untreated, newly diagnosed non-small cell lung cancer and received curative surgery. The V end was cut by 3 bases, the J end by 0 bases, with 8 bases between. Germline V gene sequence: CDR1 LNHDA, CDR2 SQIVND (reference sequence). This CDR3 comprises 14 residues. Study results and limitations: Largely distinct from one individual patient to the next were the high-frequency T-cell receptor beta clonotypes.

The sample consisted of lung tumor tissue. The chain carries TRBV19 and TRBJ1-1; D remains ambiguous. The source of this sequence is a man in his sixties with non-small cell lung cancer. DNA for the CDR3: TGTGCCAGTAGTATCAGAACACTGAACACTGAAGCTTTCTTT. This gives the protein CASSIRTLNTEAFF.